Shown below are 14 T cell receptor beta chains from a single sample sequenced in a study of human T cells and chemical hapten exposure. Time point given: patch test 1, 2 weeks after DPC sensitization. Treatment reported: therapeutic diphenylcyclopropenone sensitization with weekly scalp DPC. TCRdb called the RACE reads again in MiXCR, with one record for every CDR3 protein. The sample lists more than 65,000 distinct CDR3 sequences; 32% were seen once. The source material was whole blood, sampled in connection with sensitization to the hapten diphenylcyclopropenone (DPC). These receptors originate from a man aged 40-49 years with alopecia areata. Some clones in this sample may be carry-over from other donors' samples.

This clonotype was observed a handful of times. This chain links TRBV20-1 with TRBJ2-3; TRBD2 matches 12 bases. The CDR3 has 17 residues. The germline V gene encodes CDR1 DFQATT and CDR2 SNEGSKA (reference sequence). J was trimmed by 3 bases and V by 6 bases; bases with no gene match: 13. CDR3: CSALDLSTSGSTDTQYF. The CDR3 nucleotides are TGCAGTGCCCTTGACCTATCGACTAGCGGGAGTACAGATACGCAGTATTTT.

The chain couples TRBV12-3 or TRBV12-4 to TRBJ2-3; 8 bases are a match to TRBD2. Germline trimming cut 3 bases from V and 2 bases from J; bases unmatched to any gene: 10. CDR3 size: 17 residues. The CDR3 here is CASSLGATSDNTDTQYF. CDR3 DNA sequence: TGTGCCAGCAGTTTGGGGGCGACTAGCGACAACACAGATACGCAGTATTTT.

This clonotype was found a few times. This chain connects TRBV11-2 to TRBJ2-7; tentatively, D is TRBD1 (6 bases). The V end lost 0 bases, the J end lost 2 bases, and 11 bases lay between the germline ends. The CDR3 is 15 amino acids. Germline values: CDR1 SGHAT, CDR2 FQNNGV. In DNA, the CDR3 is TGTGCCAGCAGCTTAGACAGGGGAAGAACCTACGAGCAGTACTTC. Translation gives CASSLDRGRTYEQYF.

This clonotype has only a few counts. This chain joins TRBV9 and TRBJ1-1; a weak D match, TRBD1 (6 bases). The CDR3 is 15 amino acids. The germline CDR1 and CDR2 sequences are SGDLS and YYNGEE. V was trimmed by 1 base and J by 5 bases, leaving 15 bases between them. DNA for the CDR3: TGTGCCAGCAGCGTAAGACCAGGGGCAGGGACTGAAGCTTTCTTT. This gives the protein CASSVRPGAGTEAFF.

This chain uses TRBV7-9 with TRBJ2-2; D uncertain. The CDR3 has 13 amino acids. Germline V gene sequence: CDR1 SEHNR, CDR2 FQNEAQ (reference sequence). V lost 5 bases and J 5 bases, leaving 9 bases between the germline ends. CDR3 DNA: TGTGCCAGCAGCCCGTGGTGGACCGGGGAGCTGTTTTTT. This codes for CASSPWWTGELFF.

This clonotype was observed a single time. V gene TRBV5-1 combines with J gene TRBJ2-3; either TRBD1 or TRBD2 may supply D (5 bases each). Germline loops: CDR1 SGHRS, CDR2 YFSETQ. The CDR3 totals 13 residues. V lost 2 bases and J 11 bases, leaving 15 bases between the germline ends. The CDR3 nucleotides read TGCGCCAGCAGCTTTATAGAGGGGCGAGGGCAGTATTTT. Translation gives CASSFIEGRGQYF.

This clonotype turned up a few times. This chain uses TRBV6-5 with TRBJ2-6; 11 positions match TRBD2. Germline V gene data show CDR1 as MNHEY and CDR2 as SVGAGI. The CDR3 is 18 amino acids. The ends lost 4 bases at V and 1 base at J; junction bases unmatched: 6. CDR3 region: CASSSPSSGRSGANVLTF. The CDR3 nucleotides are TGTGCCAGCAGTTCCCCTTCTAGCGGGAGGTCTGGGGCCAACGTCCTGACTTTC.

The V and J genes are TRBV3-1 and TRBJ1-2; D remains unclear. Germline V lookup: CDR1 LGHDT, CDR2 YNNKEL (reference sequence). The V gene lost 2 bases and the J gene lost 8 bases, with 15 bases spanning the gap. The CDR3 runs 14 residues. The CDR3 loop reads CASSQTTRTSGYTF. The CDR3 DNA reads as TGTGCCAGCAGCCAAACCACAAGGACGAGCGGCTACACCTTC.

This clonotype was counted many times. V and J are TRBV2 and TRBJ2-7, with TRBD2 matching over 9 bases. The CDR3 spans 15 residues. Germline CDR1 is SNHLY and CDR2 is FYNNEI. V trimming: 3 bases; J trimming: 6 bases; junction bases outside the gene matches: 9. The CDR3 bases are TGTGCCAGCAGTGATTTGGTAGCGGGAGCCGGCGAGCAGTACTTC. It is translated as CASSDLVAGAGEQYF.

The chain links TRBV27 to TRBJ1-1, with TRBD1 as a possible D gene (5 bases). This CDR3 has 14 residues. Germline-derived CDR1 and CDR2 are MNHEY and SMNVEV (reference sequence). Trimming took off 3 bases at V and 1 base at J, with 9 bases between the two ends. This CDR3 is CASSFGAGNTEAFF. CDR3 coding DNA: TGTGCCAGCAGTTTTGGGGCCGGGAACACTGAAGCTTTCTTT.

This clonotype was detected only a few times. The V and J genes are TRBV5-1 and TRBJ2-7; possible D gene TRBD2, 5 bases. The germline V and J ends were trimmed by 2 bases and 7 bases, with 19 bases remaining between them. Germline CDR1 reads SGHRS; CDR2 reads YFSETQ. This CDR3 contains 15 residues. The CDR3 region is CASSFFSEVGREQYF. CDR3 bases: TGCGCCAGCAGCTTTTTTAGCGAGGTTGGTCGGGAGCAGTACTTC.

The chain links TRBV3-1 to TRBJ1-4, with TRBD1 identical over 8 bases. J was trimmed by 8 bases and V by 5 bases; bases with no gene match: 10. The CDR3 is 15 amino acids. Germline V CDR1 and CDR2: LGHDT, YNNKEL (reference sequence). CDR3 loop: CASSTRQGLNEKLFF. The DNA of the CDR3 is TGTGCCAGCAGCACCCGACAGGGGTTAAACGAAAAACTGTTTTTT.

This chain connects TRBV20-1 to TRBJ1-1, with D perhaps matching TRBD1 (6 bases). Deletions cut 0 bases from V and 8 bases from J, with 16 bases between. CDR3 length: 14 residues. Germline CDR1 and CDR2: DFQATT and SNEGSKA (reference sequence). The CDR3 protein is CSARDRRGGMEAFF. For the CDR3, the DNA is TGCAGTGCTAGAGATAGGAGGGGGGGAATGGAAGCTTTCTTT.

The chain employs TRBV12-3 or TRBV12-4 and TRBJ2-1, with 13 positions matching TRBD2. The CDR3 runs 15 residues. V lost 3 bases and J lost 10; bases outside the gene matches: 6. CDR3 bases: TGTGCCAGCAGTTTGGGACTAGCGGGATCGTCGGAGCAGTTCTTC. Its translation: CASSLGLAGSSEQFF.